What follows are 4 T cell receptor beta chains derived from one specimen sequenced in a study of cytomegalovirus exposure and HLA in healthy donors. The PCR contained 60 Vbeta and 13 Jbeta primers. The assay was immunoSEQ multiplex PCR, and TCRdb's table has in-frame clones only and misses some. This table lists roughly 45,000 clones. The sequencing input was PBMCs. The receptor source for this set is a woman aged 25 to 39 in good health and CMV-seronegative.

The V gene is TRBV19, the J gene TRBJ1-3; 8 bases are shared with TRBD1. Looked up from germline, CDR1 is LNHDA and CDR2 is SQIVND (reference sequence). The CDR3 totals 13 residues. Trimming cost V 10 bases and J 3 bases; bases outside gene matches: 5. DNA of the CDR3: TGTGCCACCTACAGGGGGTATGGAAACACCATATATTTT. It translates to CATYRGYGNTIYF.

This chain joins TRBV5-6 and TRBJ2-2, with D uncertain. The length of the CDR3 is 15 residues. Germline V gene sequence: CDR1 SGHDT, CDR2 YYEEEE. The ends were cut back, 6 bases at V and 3 bases at J, with 15 bases in the middle. CDR3 DNA sequence: TGTGCCAGCACCCCCTCCCCCGGGTACACCGGGGAGCTGTTTTTT. This sequence encodes CASTPSPGYTGELFF.

The genes are TRBV6-1 and TRBJ1-1, with 7 bases aligning to TRBD1. The CDR3 has 15 amino acids. Looked up from germline, CDR1 is MNHNS and CDR2 is SASEGT. Unmatched junction bases numbered 6, after V lost 5 bases and J lost 0 bases. The CDR3 coding sequence is TGTGCCAGCAGTCTACACGGACAGGTGAACACTGAAGCTTTCTTT. Protein: CASSLHGQVNTEAFF.

CDR3 region: CATSRQRNTGELFF. The CDR3, as DNA: TGTGCCACCAGCCGACAGAGGAACACCGGGGAGCTGTTTTTT. The J gene is TRBJ2-2, the V gene TRBV15; TRBD1 might be the D (5 bases). V was shortened by 5 bases and J by 1 base, with 8 bases between the two germline ends. Germline CDR1 is LNHNV and CDR2 is YYDKDF (reference sequence). The CDR3 sequence is 14 residues long. The full variable domain, with the rest looked up from reference TRBV15 and TRBJ2-2, is DAMVIQNPRYQVTQFGKPVTLSCSQTLNHNVMYWYQQKSSQAPKLLFHYYDKDFNNEADTPDNFQSRRPNTSFCFLDIRSPGLGDTAMYLCATSRQRNTGELFFGEGSRLTVL.